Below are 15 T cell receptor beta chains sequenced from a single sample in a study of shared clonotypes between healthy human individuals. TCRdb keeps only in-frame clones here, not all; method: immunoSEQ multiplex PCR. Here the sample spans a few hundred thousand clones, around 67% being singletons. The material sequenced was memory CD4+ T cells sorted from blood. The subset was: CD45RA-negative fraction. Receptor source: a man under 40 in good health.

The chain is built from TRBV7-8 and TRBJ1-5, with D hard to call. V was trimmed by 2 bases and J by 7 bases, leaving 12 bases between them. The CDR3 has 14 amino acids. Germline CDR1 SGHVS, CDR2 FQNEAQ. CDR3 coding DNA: TGTGCCAGCAGCTTAAACATACTTGCCCAGCCCCAGCATTTT. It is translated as CASSLNILAQPQHF.

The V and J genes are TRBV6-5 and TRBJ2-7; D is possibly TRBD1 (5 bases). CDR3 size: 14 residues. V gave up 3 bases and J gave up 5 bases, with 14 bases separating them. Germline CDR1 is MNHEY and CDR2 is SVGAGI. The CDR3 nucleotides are TGTGCCAGCAGTTATGGATTTGGGGCTCACGAGCAGTACTTC. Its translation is CASSYGFGAHEQYF.

In DNA form, the CDR3 reads TGTGCCAGCACCCTGTCCAGGGGACCTACCTACGAGCAGTACTTC. It is translated as CASTLSRGPTYEQYF. The chain uses TRBV7-9 and TRBJ2-7; possibly TRBD1 for D (6 bases). This CDR3 spans 15 amino acids. Germline V gene data show CDR1 as SEHNR and CDR2 as FQNEAQ (reference sequence). V was cut by 7 bases and J by 2 bases, with 18 bases left in between.

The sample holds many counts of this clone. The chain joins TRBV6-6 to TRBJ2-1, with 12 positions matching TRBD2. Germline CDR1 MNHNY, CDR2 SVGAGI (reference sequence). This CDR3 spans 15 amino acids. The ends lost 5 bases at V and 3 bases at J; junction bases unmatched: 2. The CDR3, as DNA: TGTGCCAGCAGTCCGACTAGCGGGAGCTACAATGAGCAGTTCTTC. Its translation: CASSPTSGSYNEQFF.

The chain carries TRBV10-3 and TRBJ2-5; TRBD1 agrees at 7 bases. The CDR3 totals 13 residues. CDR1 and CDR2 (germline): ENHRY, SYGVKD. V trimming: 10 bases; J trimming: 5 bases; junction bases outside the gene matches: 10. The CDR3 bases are TGTGCCAGCACGACAGGGATGGAGGAGACCCAGTACTTC. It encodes CASTTGMEETQYF.

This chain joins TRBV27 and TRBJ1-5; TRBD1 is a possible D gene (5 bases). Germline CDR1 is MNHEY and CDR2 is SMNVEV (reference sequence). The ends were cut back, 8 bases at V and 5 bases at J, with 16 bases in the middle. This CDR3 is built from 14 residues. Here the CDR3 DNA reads TGTGCCAGCGCGCGCTCGGGGGGGGATCAGCCCCAGCATTTT. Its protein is CASARSGGDQPQHF.

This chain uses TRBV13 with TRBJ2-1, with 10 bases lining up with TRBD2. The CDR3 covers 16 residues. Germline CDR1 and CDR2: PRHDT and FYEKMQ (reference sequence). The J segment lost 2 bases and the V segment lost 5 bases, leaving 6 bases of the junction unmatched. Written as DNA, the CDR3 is TGTGCCAGCAGCCGGAGCGGGAGGGCCGCCTACAATGAGCAGTTCTTC. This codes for CASSRSGRAAYNEQFF.

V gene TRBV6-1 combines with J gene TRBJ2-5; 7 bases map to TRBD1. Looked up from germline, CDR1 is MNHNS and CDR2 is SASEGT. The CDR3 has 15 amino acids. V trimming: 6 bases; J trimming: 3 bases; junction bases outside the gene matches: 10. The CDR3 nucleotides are TGTGCCAGCAGAGTAGACAGAGGGGGCAAAGAGACCCAGTACTTC. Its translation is CASRVDRGGKETQYF.

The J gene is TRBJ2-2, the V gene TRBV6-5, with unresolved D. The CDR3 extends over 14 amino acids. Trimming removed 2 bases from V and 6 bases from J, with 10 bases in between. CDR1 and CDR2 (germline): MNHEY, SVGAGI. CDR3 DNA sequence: TGTGCCAGCAGTTACCTATCAGGTCCCGGGGAGCTGTTTTTT. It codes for CASSYLSGPGELFF.

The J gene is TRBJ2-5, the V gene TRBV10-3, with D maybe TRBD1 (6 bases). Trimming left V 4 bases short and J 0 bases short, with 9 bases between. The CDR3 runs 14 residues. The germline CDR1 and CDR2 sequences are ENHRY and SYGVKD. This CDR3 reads CAISGRDNQETQYF. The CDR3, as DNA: TGTGCCATCAGTGGCCGGGACAACCAAGAGACCCAGTACTTC.

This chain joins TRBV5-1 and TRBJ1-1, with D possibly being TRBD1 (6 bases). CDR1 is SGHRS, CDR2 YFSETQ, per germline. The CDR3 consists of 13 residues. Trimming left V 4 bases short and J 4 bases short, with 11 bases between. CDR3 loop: CASSMDSGTEAFF. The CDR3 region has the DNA TGCGCCAGCAGCATGGACAGTGGCACTGAAGCTTTCTTT.

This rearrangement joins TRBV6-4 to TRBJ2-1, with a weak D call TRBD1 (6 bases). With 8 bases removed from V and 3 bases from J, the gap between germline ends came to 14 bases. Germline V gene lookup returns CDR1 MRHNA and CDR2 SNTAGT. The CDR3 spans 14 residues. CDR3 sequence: CASSPEGGYNEQFF. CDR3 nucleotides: TGTGCCAGCTCCCCGGAAGGGGGCTACAATGAGCAGTTCTTC.

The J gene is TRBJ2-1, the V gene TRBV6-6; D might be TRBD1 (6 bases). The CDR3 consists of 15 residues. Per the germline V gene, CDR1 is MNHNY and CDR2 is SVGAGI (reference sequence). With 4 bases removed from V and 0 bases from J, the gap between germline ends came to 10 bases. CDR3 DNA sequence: TGTGCCAGCAGTTTCCAGGACAGCTCCTACAATGAGCAGTTCTTC. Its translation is CASSFQDSSYNEQFF.

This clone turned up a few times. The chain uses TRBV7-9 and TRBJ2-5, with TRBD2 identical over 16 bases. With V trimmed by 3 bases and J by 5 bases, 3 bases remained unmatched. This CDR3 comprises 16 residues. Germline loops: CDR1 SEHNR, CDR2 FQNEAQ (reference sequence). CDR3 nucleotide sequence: TGTGCCAGCAGCTTTGGGACTAGCGGGAGGGCCGAGACCCAGTACTTC. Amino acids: CASSFGTSGRAETQYF.

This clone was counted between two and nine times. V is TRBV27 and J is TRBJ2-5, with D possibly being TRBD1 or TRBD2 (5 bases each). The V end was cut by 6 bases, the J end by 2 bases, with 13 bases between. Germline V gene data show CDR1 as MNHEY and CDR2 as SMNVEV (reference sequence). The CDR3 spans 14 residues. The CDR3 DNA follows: TGTGCCAGCAGCCGACGGGACCCTCAAGAGACCCAGTACTTC. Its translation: CASSRRDPQETQYF.